This T cell receptor beta chain was sequenced during a study of shared clonotypes between healthy human individuals. Whole-study results and caveats: The study found lower generation probabilities in non-shared clonotypes than in those shared by all four donors.

J was trimmed by 5 bases and V by 4 bases; bases with no gene match: 11. Germline-derived CDR1 and CDR2 are SGHKS and YYEKEE (reference sequence). This CDR3 comprises 15 residues. About this clone: The antigen is not known.

Clones were sequenced by immunoSEQ multiplex PCR, and TCRdb holds only the in-frame ones, with some missing. The top ten hold around 10% of the sample, which has a few hundred thousand clones, 50% to 75% seen once. The sequence derives from a young man in good health. The chain is built from TRBV5-5 and TRBJ2-7; 8 positions agree with TRBD1. Sequenced material: memory CD4+ T cells sorted from blood. Sample subset: CD45RA-negative fraction. The CDR3 region is CASSPRIQGEDEQYF. The CDR3 nucleotides are TGTGCCAGCAGCCCCAGGATACAGGGGGAGGACGAGCAGTACTTC.